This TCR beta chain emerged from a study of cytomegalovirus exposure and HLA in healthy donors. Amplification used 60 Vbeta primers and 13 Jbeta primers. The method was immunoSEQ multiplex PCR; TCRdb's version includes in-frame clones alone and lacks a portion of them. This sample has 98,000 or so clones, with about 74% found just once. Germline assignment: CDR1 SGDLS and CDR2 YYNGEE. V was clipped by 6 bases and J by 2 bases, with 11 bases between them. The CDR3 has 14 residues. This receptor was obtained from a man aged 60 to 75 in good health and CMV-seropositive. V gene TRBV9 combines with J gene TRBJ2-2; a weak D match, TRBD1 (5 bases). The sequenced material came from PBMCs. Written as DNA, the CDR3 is TGTGCCAGCACCTTACAGGCTAACACCGGGGAGCTGTTTTTT. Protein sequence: CASTLQANTGELFF.